This TCR beta chain originates from a study of T cells in Graves' hyperthyroidism and ophthalmopathy. This clonotype was detected only a few times. Since a much larger clone is just one base distant, this may be a read error. From RNA transcripts, TCR beta CDR3 regions were amplified. Using the HTBI primer set, a first-round RT-PCR was run on the TCR CDR3. TCRdb ran MiXCR on the multiplex PCR reads and lists one entry per CDR3 protein. The sample records 240,000 or so distinct CDR3 sequences, about 16% being singletons. The CDR3 extends over 15 amino acids. CDR1 is MNHNS, CDR2 SASEGT, per germline. This clonotype originated in a woman between 18 and 29 years old with Graves' ophthalmopathy. The chain couples TRBV6-1 to TRBJ2-7; D gene uncertain. The sample was blood. CDR3 sequence (DNA): TGTGCCAGCAGTCCTAAAGGGCCGAGGTCCTACGAGCAGCACTTC. The encoded protein is CASSPKGPRSYEQHF.